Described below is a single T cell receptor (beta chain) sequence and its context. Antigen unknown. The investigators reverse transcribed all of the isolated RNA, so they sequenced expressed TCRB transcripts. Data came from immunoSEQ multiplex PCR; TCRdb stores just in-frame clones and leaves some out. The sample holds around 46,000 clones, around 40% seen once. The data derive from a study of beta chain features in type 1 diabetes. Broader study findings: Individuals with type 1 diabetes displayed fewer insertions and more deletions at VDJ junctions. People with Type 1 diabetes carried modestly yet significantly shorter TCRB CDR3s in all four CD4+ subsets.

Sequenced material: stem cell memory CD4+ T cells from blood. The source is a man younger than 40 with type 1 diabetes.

The CDR3 DNA reads TGCGCCAGCAGCCTGACTAGCGGAACAGAGTACAATGAGCAGTTCTTC. Its translation: CASSLTSGTEYNEQFF. The chain recombines TRBV5-1 with TRBJ2-1, with 9 bases matching TRBD2. CDR3 size: 16 residues. V lost 4 bases, J lost 4 bases, and 9 bases stayed unmatched. CDR1 and CDR2 (germline): SGHRS, YFSETQ.